One and the same sample provided the 9 T cell receptor beta chains below, sequenced in a study of T cells in Graves' hyperthyroidism and ophthalmopathy. Researchers amplified the TCR beta CDR3 regions from RNA transcripts. The HTBI primer set served for first-round RT-PCR of the TCR CDR3. Using its own MiXCR run on the multiplex PCR reads, TCRdb lists one record per CDR3 protein. The table has fewer than 650,000 distinct CDR3 sequences, around 15% seen once. Sequences were obtained from blood. Source of these receptors: a woman between 40 and 50 years old with Graves' ophthalmopathy.

In this sample, this clonotype turned up many times. J is TRBJ1-1 and V is TRBV6-5; unclear D gene. Germline V lookup: CDR1 MNHEY, CDR2 SVGAGI. This CDR3 spans 12 amino acids. The germline V and J ends were trimmed by 6 bases and 1 base, with 6 bases remaining between them. CDR3 bases: TGTGCCAGCAGATCAGGGAACACTGAAGCTTTCTTT. Protein: CASRSGNTEAFF.

This clonotype was recorded many times. The chain recombines TRBV12-3 or TRBV12-4 with TRBJ2-7; D may be TRBD2 (6 bases). The CDR3 runs to 13 residues. V was clipped by 3 bases and J by 6 bases, with 12 bases between them. CDR3 amino acids: CASSFGGVSEQYF. The CDR3 region has the DNA TGTGCCAGCAGTTTTGGAGGGGTCAGCGAGCAGTACTTC.

This clonotype was counted many times. This sequence joins TRBV7-2 and TRBJ2-3; TRBD1 might be the D (6 bases). Deletions cut 4 bases from V and 1 base from J, with 12 bases between. The CDR3 sequence is 15 residues long. Germline-derived CDR1 and CDR2 are SGHTA and FQGNSA. CDR3 loop: CASSYRAFGTDTQYF. The CDR3 DNA sequence: TGTGCCAGCAGCTACAGGGCATTTGGCACAGATACGCAGTATTTT. Full variable domain (outside the CDR3, taken from reference TRBV7-2 and TRBJ2-3): GAGVSQSPSNKVTEKGKDVELRCDPISGHTALYWYRQSLGQGLEFLIYFQGNSAPDKSGLPSDRFSAERTGGSVSTLTIQRTQQEDSAVYLCASSYRAFGTDTQYFGPGTRLTVL.

The chain employs TRBV6-1 and TRBJ2-5; 8 nucleotides align to TRBD1. Germline CDR1 MNHNS, CDR2 SASEGT. The CDR3 is 18 residues long. J gave up 4 bases and V 8 bases, and 21 bases lay outside the gene matches. CDR3 sequence (DNA): TGTGCCAGCTCAACCCCCCAGGACAGGGTTGGTGTGGCAGAGACCCAGTACTTC. Protein product: CASSTPQDRVGVAETQYF.

This clonotype was seen ten or more times. The chain links TRBV27 to TRBJ1-2; tentative D call: TRBD1 (5 bases). The V end lost 6 bases, the J end lost 0 bases, and 14 bases lay between the germline ends. The CDR3 is 15 amino acids. Germline assignment: CDR1 MNHEY and CDR2 SMNVEV (reference sequence). This chain's CDR3 is CASSVTGFTNYGYTF. CDR3 sequence (DNA): TGTGCCAGCAGCGTCACAGGATTTACTAACTATGGCTACACCTTC.

This rearrangement joins TRBV18 to TRBJ2-5; no clear D gene. CDR1 and CDR2 (germline): KGHSH, LQKENI. Trimming removed 3 bases at V and 1 base at J, with 9 bases between. This CDR3 is built from 14 residues. The CDR3 sequence: CASSPSKPQETQYF. The CDR3 coding sequence is TGTGCCAGCTCACCGAGCAAACCCCAAGAGACCCAGTACTTC.

J is TRBJ1-2 and V is TRBV30; 10 bases fit TRBD1. CDR1 and CDR2 (germline): GTSNPN, SVGIG (reference sequence). This CDR3 contains 11 residues. The V and J ends lost 5 bases and 6 bases, in that order; junction bases with no gene match: 0. This CDR3 reads CAWGTGDGYTF. The DNA of the CDR3 is TGTGCCTGGGGGACAGGGGATGGCTACACCTTC.

In its sample, this clonotype was seen many times. The V gene is TRBV20-1, the J gene TRBJ2-7; 9 nucleotides line up with TRBD2. The ends lost 1 base at V and 0 bases at J; junction bases unmatched: 7. The CDR3 is 16 residues long. CDR1 DFQATT and CDR2 SNEGSKA come from the germline V gene (reference sequence). This chain's CDR3 is CSARGPTSGRSYEQYF. The CDR3 DNA reads as TGCAGTGCTAGAGGACCGACTAGCGGCCGCTCCTACGAGCAGTACTTC.

This clonotype was detected ten times or more. The gene calls are TRBV12-3 or TRBV12-4 and TRBJ2-5; TRBD1 aligns across 7 bases. V trimming: 6 bases; J trimming: 3 bases; junction bases outside the gene matches: 7. The length of the CDR3 is 14 residues. The CDR3, as DNA: TGTGCCAGCAGCCGCACCGGGACAGAAGAGACCCAGTACTTC. Translated, it gives CASSRTGTEETQYF.